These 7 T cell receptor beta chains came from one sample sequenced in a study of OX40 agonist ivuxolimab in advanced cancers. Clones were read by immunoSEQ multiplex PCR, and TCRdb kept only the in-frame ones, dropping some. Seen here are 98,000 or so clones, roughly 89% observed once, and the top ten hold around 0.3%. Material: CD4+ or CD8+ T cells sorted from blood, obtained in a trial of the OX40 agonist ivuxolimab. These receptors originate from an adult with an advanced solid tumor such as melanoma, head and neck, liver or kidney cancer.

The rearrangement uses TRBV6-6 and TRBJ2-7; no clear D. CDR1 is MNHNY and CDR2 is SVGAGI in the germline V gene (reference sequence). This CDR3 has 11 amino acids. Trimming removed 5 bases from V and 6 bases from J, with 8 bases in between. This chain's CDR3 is CASSNGGEQYF. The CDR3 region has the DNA TGTGCCAGCAGTAACGGTGGCGAGCAGTACTTC.

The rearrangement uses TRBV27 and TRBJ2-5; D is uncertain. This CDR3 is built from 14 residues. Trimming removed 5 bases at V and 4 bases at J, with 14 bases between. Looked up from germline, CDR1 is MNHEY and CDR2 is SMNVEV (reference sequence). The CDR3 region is CASSVNTPGETQYF. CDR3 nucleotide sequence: TGTGCCAGCAGTGTAAATACGCCAGGAGAGACCCAGTACTTC.

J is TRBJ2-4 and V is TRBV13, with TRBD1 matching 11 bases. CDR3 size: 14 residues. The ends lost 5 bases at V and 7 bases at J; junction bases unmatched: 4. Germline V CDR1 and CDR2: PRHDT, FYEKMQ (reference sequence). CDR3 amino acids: CASSGTGGGNIQYF. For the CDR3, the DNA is TGTGCCAGCAGCGGGACAGGGGGAGGGAACATTCAGTACTTC.

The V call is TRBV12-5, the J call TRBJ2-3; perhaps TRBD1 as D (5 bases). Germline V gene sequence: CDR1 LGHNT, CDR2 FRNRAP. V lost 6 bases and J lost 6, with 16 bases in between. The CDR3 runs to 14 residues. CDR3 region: CASGPASGADTQYF. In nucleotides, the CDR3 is TGTGCTAGTGGCCCCGCGTCTGGGGCGGATACGCAGTATTTT.

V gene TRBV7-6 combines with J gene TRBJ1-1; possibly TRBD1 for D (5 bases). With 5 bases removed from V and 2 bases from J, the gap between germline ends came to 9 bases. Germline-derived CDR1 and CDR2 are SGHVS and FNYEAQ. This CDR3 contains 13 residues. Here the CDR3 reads CASSLGQNTEAFF. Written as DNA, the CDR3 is TGTGCCAGCAGCCTCGGACAAAACACTGAAGCTTTCTTT.

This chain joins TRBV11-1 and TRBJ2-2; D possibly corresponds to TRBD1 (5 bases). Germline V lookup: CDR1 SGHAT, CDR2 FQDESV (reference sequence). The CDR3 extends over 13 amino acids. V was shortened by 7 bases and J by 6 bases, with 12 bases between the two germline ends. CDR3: CASTWGASGELFF. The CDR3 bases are TGTGCCAGCACTTGGGGCGCCTCCGGGGAGCTGTTTTTT.

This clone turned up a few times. CDR3 protein: CASSPRTGERNSPLHF. CDR3 coding DNA: TGTGCCAGTAGTCCCCGGACAGGGGAGAGAAATTCACCCCTCCACTTT. The J gene is TRBJ1-6, the V gene TRBV19; 9 nucleotides match TRBD1. Germline values: CDR1 LNHDA, CDR2 SQIVND (reference sequence). The CDR3 is 16 amino acids. J gave up 7 bases and V 5 bases, and 9 bases lay outside the gene matches.